The T cell receptor (beta chain) under discussion was sequenced for a study of memory B cells and T cells in multiple sclerosis. Sequencing was performed with immunoSEQ multiplex PCR; in TCRdb, only in-frame clones are kept and a portion is missing. The table records about 42,000 clones, over 75% of them present only once. With regard to this clone: Its specificity is unknown.

General observations from the study: Shared clonotype counts depended on differing compartment clone-set sizes and were normalized.

CDR1 is MGHRA, CDR2 YSYEKL, per germline. This CDR3 comprises 17 residues. V lost 0 bases, J lost 1 base, and 12 bases lay in between. Separate sequencing covered autoproliferating (CFSE-dim) and non-proliferating (CFSE-high) T cells from stimulus-free culture. Pooled replicate wells came from about 5x10^7 CFSE-labeled PBMCs cultured 7 days without stimulus. Without exogenous stimuli, around 0.47 uM CFSE-labeled PBMCs were cultured serum-free. The receptor comes from a human donor with multiple sclerosis. Material for sequencing was PBMCs from blood kept in culture. V usage is TRBV4-1 and J usage is TRBJ1-4; D may be TRBD1 (5 bases). CDR3 coding DNA: TGCGCCAGCAGCCAAGAGGGCCGCGGGGGAACTAATGAAAAACTGTTTTTT. Its translation: CASSQEGRGGTNEKLFF.